Listed below are T cell receptor beta chains from one sample, sequenced in a study of T-cell memory formation after mild COVID-19. TCRdb re-analysed the 5' RACE reads in MiXCR, keeping a single row per CDR3 protein. Of about 170,000 distinct CDR3 sequences in the sample, 10% to 15% were seen once. What was sequenced was PBMCs or a T cell subset sorted from them (not recorded which). The receptor source for this set is a man between 18 and 35 years old who had mild COVID-19 (a few samples of this study predate the infection). Cell type and time point are not known. CDR3s include the opening cysteine and the closing phenylalanine or tryptophan. Rows may omit the clone size; those that give it use once, few, many or a size class.

j_call v_call clone_size cdr3_aa
TRBJ1-2 TRBV4-3 - CASSRADRGYGYTF
TRBJ2-3 TRBV7-3 few CASSLGSGGLVADTQYF
TRBJ1-1 TRBV20-1 few CSARAPAGVTEAFF
TRBJ1-1 TRBV4-3 few CASSQPGNTEAFF
TRBJ2-1 TRBV7-6 few CASSDRTGGSYNEQFF
TRBJ2-5 TRBV20-1 few CSARAWGSGSQETQYF
TRBJ1-4 TRBV20-1 - CSARAGRGQGVEKLFF
TRBJ2-5 TRBV27 few CASSPKTGGGETQYF
TRBJ2-1 TRBV5-1 few CASRLGSDNEQFF
TRBJ2-2 TRBV3-1 few CASSRGTGGGELFF
TRBJ1-5 TRBV12-3/TRBV12-4 - CASSFESGNQPQHF
TRBJ1-2 TRBV2 - CASNEGYGYTF
TRBJ2-3 TRBV5-1 - CASSSISTDTQYF
TRBJ1-2 TRBV6-5 - CASSPSAYGYTF
TRBJ2-5 TRBV4-2 few CASSQSARLSTETQYF
TRBJ1-2 TRBV20-1 few CSASLGYGYTF
TRBJ1-6 TRBV6-6 - CASSYSDSPLHF
TRBJ2-1 TRBV6-1 - CASSEYHGNEQFF
TRBJ1-3 TRBV12-3/TRBV12-4 - CASSLVSGNTIYF
TRBJ2-3 TRBV18 - CASSPMAGGDTQYF
TRBJ1-1 TRBV2 - CASREWGTEAFF
TRBJ1-2 TRBV3-1 - CASSRSYRETYGYTF
TRBJ1-5 TRBV20-1 - CSARAGNHQPQHF
TRBJ1-1 TRBV7-2 large CASSYRQGTEAFF
TRBJ1-1 TRBV11-2 - CASSFHRGSNTEAFF
TRBJ2-3 TRBV4-3 - CASSQVWGVRPDTQYF
TRBJ2-4 TRBV15 - CATSSSSIGTAQYF
TRBJ2-7 TRBV5-1 - CASSLSGKSYEQYF
TRBJ2-5 TRBV20-1 few CSARGTGRETQYF
TRBJ1-1 TRBV20-1 few CSAREGGRGEAFF
TRBJ2-2 TRBV29-1 few CSGTGVGELFF
TRBJ2-7 TRBV5-1 few CASSLPLAGGGEQYF
TRBJ2-7 TRBV12-3/TRBV12-4 - CASSNRATPHYEQYF
TRBJ1-2 TRBV10-3 - CAISERGNYGYTF
TRBJ2-5 TRBV6-6 few CASSYPLQGEETQYF
TRBJ2-7 TRBV5-1 - CASRPDALAGAYEQYF
TRBJ1-5 TRBV2 few CASTGTNNQPQHF
TRBJ1-2 TRBV7-9 few CASSLYGGQMSYTF
TRBJ2-1 TRBV5-6 many CASSFLYRPYNEQFF
TRBJ1-5 TRBV27 few CASSYRIPEPQHF
TRBJ1-6 TRBV3-1 - CASSLTSSNSPLHF
TRBJ2-5 TRBV7-6 few CASSLIGQETQYF
TRBJ1-3 TRBV7-6 - CASSYTGTPGNTIYF
TRBJ1-1 TRBV6-6 few CASRGTGEAFF
TRBJ1-3 TRBV9 few CASSTQGSGNTIYF
TRBJ1-4 TRBV4-2 few CASSQTGALNEKLFF
TRBJ2-2 TRBV5-1 - CASSLMEQGAFGTGELFF
TRBJ1-5 TRBV28 few CASSPPVFEVNSNQPQHF
TRBJ1-2 TRBV4-3 few CASSQRDRTYGYTF
TRBJ2-1 TRBV6-2/TRBV6-3 - CASSPRREQFF
TRBJ1-1 TRBV6-6 - CASSYDVEYQAFF
TRBJ2-1 TRBV9 few CASRGSGQGGNEQFF
TRBJ2-3 TRBV2 many CASSYSGTDTQYF
TRBJ2-7 TRBV2 few CASSGLASSYEQYF
TRBJ1-6 TRBV7-3 many CASSLGGGRSSPLHF
TRBJ2-1 TRBV7-2 few CASSSQAGPNNEQFF
TRBJ1-5 TRBV12-3/TRBV12-4 few CASKSGTSGQPQHF
TRBJ2-5 TRBV18 - CASSPLTGEETQYF
TRBJ1-1 TRBV18 - CASSRSTGSTEAFF